The rows below give T cell receptor beta chains drawn from one sample of a study of STAT5B mutations in CD4+ large granular lymphocyte leukemia. Assay used: immunoSEQ multiplex PCR; TCRdb lists only in-frame clones, some missing. Of approximately 30,000 clones in the sample, approximately 71% are singletons; the top ten hold around 2%. Sequencing was carried out using CD4+ T cells from blood buffy coats. Receptors originate from a human donor in good health. Both conserved end residues are part of each CDR3. Each record gives: J gene, D gene, V gene, clone size, CDR3 DNA, CDR3 protein. A D gene is named only where the DNA matches it firmly. Size is stated for part of the rows, as once, few or many counts, or as a class when the clone is expanded.

J: TRBJ2-1
D: -
V: TRBV9
size: few
DNA: TGTGCCAGCAGCGTACGGACTAACCCCTACAATGAGCAGTTCTTC
CDR3: CASSVRTNPYNEQFF

J: TRBJ1-2
D: TRBD1
V: TRBV4-2
size: -
DNA: TGTGCCAGCAGCCCAAGATCGGACAGGGGTCTGAGGGATGGCTACACCTTC
CDR3: CASSPRSDRGLRDGYTF

J: TRBJ1-5
D: -
V: TRBV10-3
size: few
DNA: TGTGCCATCCACAGGGATGTGGGCCAGCCCCAGCATTTT
CDR3: CAIHRDVGQPQHF

J: TRBJ1-2
D: -
V: TRBV2
size: few
DNA: TGTGCCAGCGTTCGGGACATTGCTAACTATGGCTACACCTTC
CDR3: CASVRDIANYGYTF

J: TRBJ1-1
D: -
V: TRBV18
size: -
DNA: TGTGCCAGCTCACCCCCGGGGTCCGAGAAAGCTTTCTTT
CDR3: CASSPPGSEKAFF

J: TRBJ2-7
D: -
V: TRBV5-4
size: -
DNA: TGTGCCAGCAGCGCTAACACTTACGAGCAGTACTTC
CDR3: CASSANTYEQYF

J: TRBJ1-2
D: -
V: TRBV7-9
size: -
DNA: TGTGCCAGCAGCCAGGACAGACCCAGTGGCTACACCTTC
CDR3: CASSQDRPSGYTF

J: TRBJ1-2
D: TRBD1
V: TRBV29-1
size: -
DNA: TGCAGCGCCACGGGGACAGGGCTGGGCTACACCTTC
CDR3: CSATGTGLGYTF

J: TRBJ1-3
D: -
V: TRBV5-5
size: -
DNA: TGTGCCAGCAGCTTGGATGGCTCAGGCCGTTCTGGAAACACCATATATTTT
CDR3: CASSLDGSGRSGNTIYF

J: TRBJ2-3
D: -
V: TRBV7-3
size: -
DNA: TGTGCCAGCAGCTTAACGGCGCAGGGACCAGATACGCAGTATTTT
CDR3: CASSLTAQGPDTQYF

J: TRBJ1-6
D: -
V: TRBV14
size: once
DNA: TGTGCCAGCAGCCTAACGGGGCGTTCACCCCTCCACTTT
CDR3: CASSLTGRSPLHF

J: TRBJ1-6
D: TRBD1
V: TRBV6-6
size: -
DNA: TGTGCCAGCAGTTATCCCGGGACAGGGGATTCACCCCTCCACTTT
CDR3: CASSYPGTGDSPLHF

J: TRBJ1-5
D: -
V: TRBV12-5
size: few
DNA: TGTGCCGTTTATGCGGGGAACAATCAGCCCCAGCATTTT
CDR3: CAVYAGNNQPQHF

J: TRBJ2-4
D: -
V: TRBV19
size: -
DNA: TGTGCCAGTAGTATTGGGGGGCGGAAGGGGTCCTTGTACTTC
CDR3: CASSIGGRKGSLYF

J: TRBJ2-6
D: -
V: TRBV18
size: -
DNA: TGTGCCAGCACCACCGGGATCCTCTCTGGGGCCAACGTCCTGACTTTC
CDR3: CASTTGILSGANVLTF

J: TRBJ1-2
D: -
V: TRBV14
size: -
DNA: TGTGCCAGCAGCCCATATGACAGAACTAACTATGGCTACACCTTC
CDR3: CASSPYDRTNYGYTF

J: TRBJ2-7
D: TRBD2
V: TRBV2
size: -
DNA: TGTGCCAGCAGTGAAATGGCTAGCGGGGGGGGATACGAGCAGTACTTC
CDR3: CASSEMASGGGYEQYF

J: TRBJ1-2
D: TRBD1
V: TRBV7-2
size: -
DNA: TGTGCCAGCAGCCACGCCAATTACAGGGGGCGCGGCTATGGCTACACCTTC
CDR3: CASSHANYRGRGYGYTF

J: TRBJ2-1
D: TRBD1
V: TRBV5-1
size: -
DNA: TGCGCCAGCAGCTTGGAATACAGGGGGATGACCTACAATGAGCAGTTCTTC
CDR3: CASSLEYRGMTYNEQFF

J: TRBJ1-5
D: -
V: TRBV4-3
size: -
DNA: TGCGCCAGCAGCCAAGATTCCTGGGGAATCCAGCCCCAGCATTTT
CDR3: CASSQDSWGIQPQHF

J: TRBJ2-1
D: TRBD2
V: TRBV7-3
size: -
DNA: TGTGCCAGCAGCTTGGGGCTAGCGGGGGCCATCGAGAGTAAAAATGAGCAGTTCTTC
CDR3: CASSLGLAGAIESKNEQFF

J: TRBJ1-1
D: -
V: TRBV5-1
size: few
DNA: TGCGCCAGCAGCTTGTCGGGGGGCGCGACTGAAGCTTTCTTT
CDR3: CASSLSGGATEAFF

J: TRBJ2-1
D: TRBD2
V: TRBV7-6
size: -
DNA: TGTGCCAGCAGCTTAGTCCTTAGCGGGGGGGCGGGGAATGAGCAGTTCTTC
CDR3: CASSLVLSGGAGNEQFF

J: TRBJ2-7
D: -
V: TRBV18
size: -
DNA: TGTGCCAGCTCACCAGAGAAGGGGACTTACTCCTACGAGCAGTACTTC
CDR3: CASSPEKGTYSYEQYF

J: TRBJ1-1
D: -
V: TRBV10-3
size: -
DNA: TGTGCCATCAGTGAGCCTACAGTAATGAACACTGAAGCTTTCTTT
CDR3: CAISEPTVMNTEAFF

J: TRBJ2-3
D: -
V: TRBV7-2
size: -
DNA: TGTGCCAGCAGCTTAGACAGGATTCGACGGGCAGATACGCAGTATTTT
CDR3: CASSLDRIRRADTQYF